Below are 7 T cell receptor beta chains sequenced from a single sample in a study of graft-versus-host responses after intestinal transplantation. Only in-frame clones appear in the TCRdb table, and some are missing; sequencing was by immunoSEQ multiplex PCR. The sample comprises around 10,000 clones, 25% to 40% of which are singletons, and approximately 1.9% rests with the top ten. The specimen was alloreactive CD4+ T cells from a mixed lymphocyte reaction culture, collected before transplantation. As for subset: CFSE-low proliferating T cells sorted from roughly six-day pre-transplant mixed lymphocyte reaction (GvH or HvG direction). These receptors came from a human patient who was an organ donor for intestinal transplantation.

CDR3 loop: CASSPLTSGTDTQYF. As DNA, the CDR3 is TGTGCCAGCTCACCCCTAACTAGCGGTACAGATACGCAGTATTTT. The J gene is TRBJ2-3, the V gene TRBV18, with TRBD2 identical over 8 bases. After removal of 3 bases from V and 3 bases from J, the junction contained 5 bases not matched to a gene. The length of the CDR3 is 15 residues. The V gene's germline CDR1 is KGHSH and CDR2 LQKENI.

In this sample, this clone is medium-sized. The chain couples TRBV6-1 to TRBJ1-3, with D maybe TRBD1 (5 bases). Germline V lookup: CDR1 MNHNS, CDR2 SASEGT. V was trimmed by 3 bases and J by 7 bases, leaving 19 bases between them. This CDR3 is built from 16 residues. The CDR3 sequence: CASSDLQVRLLNTIYF. The CDR3 DNA reads as TGTGCCAGCAGTGATTTACAGGTCCGCCTTCTGAACACCATATATTTT.

This clone has a handful of counts. The chain employs TRBV6-1 and TRBJ1-2, with D unresolved. CDR1 is MNHNS, CDR2 SASEGT, per germline. V shed 4 bases and J shed 4 bases, with 7 bases lying between them. This CDR3 contains 12 residues. CDR3 DNA: TGTGCCAGCAGTGCGGGGTTCTATGGCTACACCTTC. Translating gives CASSAGFYGYTF.

This clone was seen a handful of times. The chain uses TRBV6-5 and TRBJ2-7; 7 bases are shared with TRBD2. CDR1 is MNHEY and CDR2 is SVGAGI in the germline V gene. The CDR3 loop spans 13 amino acids. After removal of 8 bases from V and 4 bases from J, the junction contained 8 bases not matched to a gene. DNA of the CDR3: TGTGCCAGCCGGAAGGGAGGGGTTTACGAGCAGTACTTC. Its protein is CASRKGGVYEQYF.

In this sample, this clone turned up a few times. This sequence joins TRBV27 and TRBJ1-6; TRBD1 matches 7 bases. Germline assignment: CDR1 MNHEY and CDR2 SMNVEV (reference sequence). The CDR3 length is 15 residues. V lost 7 bases, J lost 10 bases, and 13 bases stayed unmatched. The CDR3, as DNA: TGTGCCAGCACTCGGACAGGCCTGGCTCCATCACCCCTCCACTTT. Translating gives CASTRTGLAPSPLHF.

The chain has TRBV4-3 and TRBJ2-5; 8 bases line up with TRBD2. Looked up from germline, CDR1 is LGHNA and CDR2 is YSLEER. V was pared by 0 bases and J by 5 bases, with 8 bases of the junction left unmatched. The CDR3 has 16 residues. CDR3 loop: CASSQETRGVSETQYF. The CDR3 DNA reads as TGCGCCAGCAGCCAAGAGACGCGGGGGGTCTCCGAGACCCAGTACTTC.

J is TRBJ1-5 and V is TRBV28; TRBD1 matches 8 bases. Germline lookup yields CDR1 MDHEN and CDR2 SYDVKM. The CDR3 sequence is 15 residues long. Germline trimming cut 7 bases from V and 7 bases from J; bases unmatched to any gene: 12. The CDR3 coding sequence is TGTGCCAGCACGGATTTGGGACAGGAATTCCAGCCCCAGCATTTT. Its protein product is CASTDLGQEFQPQHF.